This entry describes one T cell receptor beta chain. Unique molecular identifiers were built into the TCRbeta library. TCRdb re-called the PCR reads with MiXCR, one entry per CDR3 protein. Of about 500,000 distinct CDR3 sequences in the sample, over 25% are singletons; the top ten hold less than 2.5%. These data originate in a study of T-cell reconstitution after alpha-beta-depleted transplantation in children. The CDR3 length is 15 residues. V was shortened by 0 bases and J by 5 bases, with 13 bases between the two germline ends. Germline V gene data show CDR1 as LGHNA and CDR2 as YSLEER. Specimen: PBMCs from the stem cell graft donor, collected from the stem cell graft. The chain couples TRBV4-3 to TRBJ1-2; D is unresolved. The source is a human donor who donated a stem cell graft to a child with aplastic anemia. CDR3 protein: CASSQDNSLVYGYTF. The CDR3 nucleotides are TGCGCCAGCAGCCAAGATAACAGCCTTGTATATGGCTACACCTTC.